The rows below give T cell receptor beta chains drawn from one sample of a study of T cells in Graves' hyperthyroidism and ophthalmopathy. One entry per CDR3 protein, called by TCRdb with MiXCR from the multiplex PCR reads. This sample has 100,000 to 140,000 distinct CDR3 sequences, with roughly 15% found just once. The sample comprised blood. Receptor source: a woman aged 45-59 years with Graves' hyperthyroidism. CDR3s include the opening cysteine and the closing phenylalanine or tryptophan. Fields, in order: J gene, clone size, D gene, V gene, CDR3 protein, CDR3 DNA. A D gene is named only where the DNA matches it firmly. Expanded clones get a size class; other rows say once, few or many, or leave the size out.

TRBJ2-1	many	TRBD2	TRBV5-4	CASSLPRTSRSSYNEQFF	TGTGCCAGCAGCCTACCGAGGACTAGCCGAAGCTCCTACAATGAGCAGTTCTTC
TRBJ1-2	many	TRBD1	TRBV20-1	CSASPGQGSRFDYGYTF	TGCAGTGCTAGCCCGGGACAGGGGTCGCGGTTTGACTATGGCTACACCTTC
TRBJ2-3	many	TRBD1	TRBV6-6	CASSSSGRGTDTQYF	TGTGCCAGCAGTTCCTCGGGCAGGGGGACAGATACGCAGTATTTT
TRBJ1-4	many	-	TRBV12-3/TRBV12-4	CASRPLGADEKLFF	TGTGCCAGCAGACCGTTGGGCGCTGATGAAAAACTGTTTTTT
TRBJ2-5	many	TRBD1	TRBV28	CASSLGRQGWETQYF	TGTGCCAGCAGTTTAGGTCGACAGGGGTGGGAGACCCAGTACTTC
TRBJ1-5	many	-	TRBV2	CASSWADVRGNQPQHF	TGTGCCAGCAGTTGGGCGGACGTAAGGGGCAATCAGCCCCAGCATTTT
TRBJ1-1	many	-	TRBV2	CASSEDRNTEAFF	TGTGCCAGCAGTGAGGACAGGAACACTGAAGCTTTCTTT
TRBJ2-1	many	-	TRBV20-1	CSQFGALRNEQFF	TGCAGCCAGTTTGGGGCCCTTCGAAATGAGCAGTTCTTC
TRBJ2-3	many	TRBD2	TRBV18	CASSPRGLAGDTTQMKQYF	TGTGCCAGCTCACCACGGGGATTAGCGGGCGATACAACACAGATGAAGCAGTATTTT
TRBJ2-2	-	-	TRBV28	CASTRGPTGELFF	TGTGCCAGCACACGTGGACCAACCGGGGAGCTGTTTTTT
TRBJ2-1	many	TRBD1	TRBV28	CASTVTGGIEQFF	TGTGCCAGCACTGTGACAGGGGGCATTGAGCAGTTCTTC
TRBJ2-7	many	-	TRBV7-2	CASSLHTDEQYF	TGTGCCAGCAGCTTACATACGGACGAGCAGTACTTC
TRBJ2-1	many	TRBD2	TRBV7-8	CASSRGLAGGRYNEQFF	TGTGCCAGCAGCCGGGGACTAGCGGGAGGACGCTACAATGAGCAGTTCTTC
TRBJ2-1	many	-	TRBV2	CASSYNNEQFF	TGTGCCAGCAGTTACAACAATGAGCAGTTCTTC
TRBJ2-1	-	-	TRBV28	CASSLNRFPQFF	TGTGCCAGCAGTTTAAACCGCTTTCCTCAGTTCTTC
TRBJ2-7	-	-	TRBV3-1	CASSQSGYEQYF	TGTGCCAGCAGCCAGTCGGGCTACGAGCAGTACTTC
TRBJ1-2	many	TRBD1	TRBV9	CASSDENTDRVIYGYTF	TGTGCCAGCAGCGACGAAAATACGGACAGGGTTATCTATGGCTACACCTTC
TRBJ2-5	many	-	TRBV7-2	CASSLGGYRQETQYF	TGTGCCAGCAGCTTAGGGGGCTACCGACAAGAGACCCAGTACTTC
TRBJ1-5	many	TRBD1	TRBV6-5	CASSYSGTGAGQPQHF	TGTGCCAGCAGTTACTCCGGGACAGGGGCAGGTCAGCCCCAGCATTTT
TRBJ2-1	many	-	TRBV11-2	CASSPDPYNEQFF	TGTGCCAGCAGCCCGGACCCCTACAATGAGCAGTTCTTC
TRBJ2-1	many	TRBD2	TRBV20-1	CSARVAGGPNEQFF	TGCAGTGCTAGAGTAGCGGGAGGGCCCAATGAGCAGTTCTTC
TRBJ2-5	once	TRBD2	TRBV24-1	CATQASGGGETQYF	TGTGCCACCCAGGCTAGCGGGGGGGGCGAGACCCAGTACTTC
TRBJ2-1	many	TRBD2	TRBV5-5	CASSLVGGRNEQFF	TGTGCCAGCAGCTTGGTGGGCGGGAGGAATGAGCAGTTCTTC
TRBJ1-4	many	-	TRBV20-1	CSAKGATNEKLFF	TGCAGTGCCAAGGGGGCAACTAATGAAAAACTGTTTTTT
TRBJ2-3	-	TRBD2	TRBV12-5	CASGLGTSGTDTQYF	TGTGCTAGTGGTTTGGGGACTAGCGGCACAGATACGCAGTATTTT
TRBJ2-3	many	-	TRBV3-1	CASSQPSPDTQYF	TGTGCCAGCAGCCAACCGTCCCCGGATACGCAGTATTTT
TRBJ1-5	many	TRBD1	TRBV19	CASTVLDRGNQPQHF	TGTGCCAGTACCGTCTTGGACAGGGGGAATCAGCCCCAGCATTTT
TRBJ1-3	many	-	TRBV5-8	CASSLGGQSYSGNTIYF	TGTGCCAGCAGCTTGGGTGGACAGTCATACTCTGGAAACACCATATATTTT
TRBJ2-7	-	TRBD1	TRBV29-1	CSARLGVSGGSYEQYF	TGCAGCGCCCGGCTTGGGGTTTCAGGGGGCTCCTACGAGCAGTACTTC
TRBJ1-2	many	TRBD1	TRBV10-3	CAISGQGASNYGYTF	TGTGCCATCAGTGGTCAGGGGGCCTCTAACTATGGCTACACCTTC
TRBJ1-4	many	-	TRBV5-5	CASSSLRRNEKLFF	TGTGCCAGCAGCTCCCTCAGACGGAATGAAAAACTGTTTTTT
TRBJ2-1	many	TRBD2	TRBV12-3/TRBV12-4	CASSLAGANEQFF	TGTGCCAGCTCGCTAGCGGGAGCCAATGAGCAGTTCTTC
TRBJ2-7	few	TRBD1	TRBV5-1	CASSLLGQGVEYEQYF	TGCGCCAGCAGCTTGTTGGGACAGGGGGTTGAGTACGAGCAGTACTTC
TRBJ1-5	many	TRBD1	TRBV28	CASRPGDRGNQPQHF	TGTGCCAGCAGACCCGGGGACAGGGGCAATCAGCCCCAGCATTTT
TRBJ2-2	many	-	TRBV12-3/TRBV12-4	CASSLGGSGELFF	TGTGCCAGCAGTTTGGGTGGATCCGGGGAGCTGTTTTTT
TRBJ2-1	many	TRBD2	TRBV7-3	CASSLPTSDEQFF	TGTGCCAGCAGCTTGCCGACTAGCGATGAGCAGTTCTTC
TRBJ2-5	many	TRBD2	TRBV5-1	CASSLRLAGAIQETQYF	TGCGCCAGCAGCTTGAGACTAGCGGGAGCGATCCAAGAGACCCAGTACTTC
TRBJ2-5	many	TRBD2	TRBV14	CASSQLGTSGKETQYF	TGTGCCAGCAGCCAGCTCGGGACTAGCGGTAAAGAGACCCAGTACTTC
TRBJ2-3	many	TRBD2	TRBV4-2	CASSQDTGGGGTDTQYF	TGTGCCAGCAGCCAAGATACCGGCGGGGGAGGCACAGATACGCAGTATTTT
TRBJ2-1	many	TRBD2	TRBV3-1	CASSQIAGSRNEQFF	TGTGCCAGCAGCCAAATAGCGGGGTCTCGCAATGAGCAGTTCTTC
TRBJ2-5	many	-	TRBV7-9	CASSLVAGIAETQYF	TGTGCCAGCAGCTTAGTCGCGGGTATTGCAGAGACCCAGTACTTC
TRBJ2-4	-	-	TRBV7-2	CANSQGSQNIQYF	TGTGCCAACTCCCAGGGGAGCCAAAACATTCAGTACTTC
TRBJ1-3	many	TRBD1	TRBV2	CASSGDRPENTIYF	TGTGCCAGCAGTGGGGACAGGCCCGAAAACACCATATATTTT
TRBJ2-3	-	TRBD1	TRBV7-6	CASTPRPLGTGYTDTQYF	TGTGCCAGCACTCCCCGACCTTTGGGGACAGGGTACACAGATACGCAGTATTTT
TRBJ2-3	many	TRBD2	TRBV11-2	CASSSGLAGLATDTQYF	TGTGCCAGCAGCTCGGGACTAGCGGGATTAGCGACAGATACGCAGTATTTT
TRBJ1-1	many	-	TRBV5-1	CASSWTADTEAFF	TGCGCCAGCAGCTGGACCGCCGACACTGAAGCTTTCTTT